The rows below give T cell receptor beta chains drawn from one sample of a study of response to subunit inactivated influenza vaccine. TCRdb re-called the RT-PCR reads through MiXCR, storing one row per CDR3 protein. This table has some 500,000 distinct CDR3 sequences, less than 30% appearing once. This sample comprised CD4+ T cells sorted from PBMCs, obtained 5 days after vaccination. The source is a man in his forties or fifties who received an inactivated influenza vaccine. CDR3s include the opening cysteine and the closing phenylalanine or tryptophan. Fields, in order: CDR3 protein, CDR3 DNA, V gene, D gene, CDR3 length, clone size, J gene. D genes are given only for firm matches. Where a row states a size, it is once, few, many or the class of an expanded clone; other rows omit it.

CDR3: CASSLAQGGFETQYF; DNA: TGTGCCAGCAGCTTAGCGCAGGGGGGGTTCGAGACCCAGTACTTC; V: TRBV7-8; D: NA; length: 15; size: few; J: TRBJ2-5
CDR3: CSVLGASHTGELFF; DNA: TGCAGCGTATTGGGGGCATCGCACACCGGGGAGCTGTTTTTT; V: TRBV29-1; D: NA; length: 14; size: few; J: TRBJ2-2
CDR3: CSATGQGTDTQYF; DNA: TGCAGTGCTACCGGACAGGGCACAGATACGCAGTATTTT; V: TRBV20-1; D: TRBD1; length: 13; size: NA; J: TRBJ2-3
CDR3: CSVESPDTQYF; DNA: TGCAGCGTTGAGTCCCCAGATACGCAGTATTTT; V: TRBV29-1; D: NA; length: 11; size: few; J: TRBJ2-3
CDR3: CASSARTSGSYEQYF; DNA: TGCGCCAGCAGCGCCCGGACTAGCGGCTCCTACGAGCAGTACTTC; V: TRBV5-1; D: TRBD2; length: 15; size: few; J: TRBJ2-7
CDR3: CSARDRVLGYNEQFF; DNA: TGCAGTGCTAGGGACAGGGTTCTTGGCTACAATGAGCAGTTCTTC; V: TRBV20-1; D: TRBD1; length: 15; size: few; J: TRBJ2-1
CDR3: CASSLVGLLNTEAFF; DNA: TGCGCCAGCAGCTTGGTGGGCCTCCTGAACACTGAAGCTTTCTTT; V: TRBV5-1; D: NA; length: 15; size: few; J: TRBJ1-1
CDR3: CSAVGPRAFF; DNA: TGCAGTGCTGTGGGACCTCGAGCTTTCTTT; V: TRBV20-1; D: NA; length: 10; size: NA; J: TRBJ1-1
CDR3: CATSRGNTGANVLTF; DNA: TGTGCCACCAGCAGAGGAAACACCGGGGCCAACGTCCTGACTTTC; V: TRBV15; D: NA; length: 15; size: NA; J: TRBJ2-6
CDR3: CASRPRTGGLADTQYF; DNA: TGTGCCAGCAGACCGAGGACAGGGGGCCTCGCAGATACGCAGTATTTT; V: TRBV6-1; D: TRBD1; length: 16; size: NA; J: TRBJ2-3
CDR3: CASSQAGQANEKLFF; DNA: TGCGCCAGCAGCCAAGCCGGACAGGCTAATGAAAAACTGTTTTTT; V: TRBV4-3; D: TRBD1; length: 15; size: few; J: TRBJ1-4
CDR3: CASSPPGKSEAFF; DNA: TGTGCCAGCAGTCCCCCAGGGAAAAGCGAAGCTTTCTTT; V: TRBV27; D: NA; length: 13; size: few; J: TRBJ1-1
CDR3: CASSYLETQYF; DNA: TGTGCCAGCAGTTACTTGGAGACCCAGTACTTC; V: TRBV6-2/TRBV6-3; D: NA; length: 11; size: many; J: TRBJ2-5
CDR3: CAISEGVTGELFF; DNA: TGTGCCATCAGTGAAGGGGTTACCGGGGAGCTGTTTTTT; V: TRBV10-3; D: NA; length: 13; size: few; J: TRBJ2-2
CDR3: CASSLGGQGEQPQHF; DNA: TGCGCCAGCAGCTTGGGGGGACAGGGTGAGCAGCCCCAGCATTTT; V: TRBV5-1; D: TRBD1; length: 15; size: few; J: TRBJ1-5
CDR3: CASSLAQGPRGTQYF; DNA: TGTGCCAGCAGCTTAGCGCAAGGCCCAAGAGGGACCCAGTACTTC; V: TRBV7-2; D: NA; length: 15; size: NA; J: TRBJ2-5
CDR3: CASTRQGASGNTIYF; DNA: TGTGCCAGCACCCGACAGGGGGCCTCTGGAAACACCATATATTTT; V: TRBV27; D: TRBD1; length: 15; size: few; J: TRBJ1-3
CDR3: CASRHGQGPAEQYF; DNA: TGTGCCAGCAGGCATGGACAGGGTCCGGCGGAGCAGTACTTC; V: TRBV6-2/TRBV6-3; D: TRBD1; length: 14; size: few; J: TRBJ2-7
CDR3: CASFRDYNEQFF; DNA: TGTGCCAGCTTCCGGGACTACAATGAGCAGTTCTTC; V: TRBV5-6; D: NA; length: 12; size: few; J: TRBJ2-1
CDR3: CASSAAGHRNNEQYF; DNA: TGTGCCAGCAGCGCTGCTGGACACCGGAACAACGAGCAGTACTTC; V: TRBV9; D: NA; length: 15; size: few; J: TRBJ2-7
CDR3: CASSQVATSGSPDTQYF; DNA: TGCGCCAGCAGCCAAGTTGCTACTAGCGGGAGTCCAGATACGCAGTATTTT; V: TRBV4-3; D: TRBD2; length: 17; size: NA; J: TRBJ2-3
CDR3: CASSPRPSGSYNEQFF; DNA: TGTGCCAGCAGCCCCCGACCTAGCGGATCCTACAATGAGCAGTTCTTC; V: TRBV9; D: TRBD2; length: 16; size: few; J: TRBJ2-1
CDR3: CASSLGKGTYEQYF; DNA: TGTGCCAGCAGCTTAGGGAAGGGGACCTACGAGCAGTACTTC; V: TRBV7-2; D: NA; length: 14; size: NA; J: TRBJ2-7
CDR3: CASSTAITSGGSDTQYF; DNA: TGCGCCAGCAGCACCGCAATAACTAGCGGGGGGTCAGATACGCAGTATTTT; V: TRBV5-1; D: TRBD2; length: 17; size: NA; J: TRBJ2-3
CDR3: CASSPSSGTRGEQYF; DNA: TGTGCCAGCTCACCGTCTAGCGGGACCCGGGGCGAGCAGTACTTC; V: TRBV18; D: TRBD2; length: 15; size: NA; J: TRBJ2-7
CDR3: CASSRVGGSTNEKLFF; DNA: TGTGCCAGCAGCCGGGTAGGGGGGTCAACTAATGAAAAACTGTTTTTT; V: TRBV5-5; D: NA; length: 16; size: NA; J: TRBJ1-4
CDR3: CASSVVSNSNEQFF; DNA: TGTGCCAGCAGCGTAGTTTCCAATAGCAATGAGCAGTTCTTC; V: TRBV9; D: NA; length: 14; size: NA; J: TRBJ2-1
CDR3: CASSQEGAASDTQYF; DNA: TGCGCCAGCAGCCAAGAAGGGGCCGCCTCAGATACGCAGTATTTT; V: TRBV4-3; D: NA; length: 15; size: NA; J: TRBJ2-3
CDR3: CASSEGTGAHGEQHF; DNA: TGTGCCAGCAGCGAAGGGACAGGGGCCCACGGGGAGCAGCACTTC; V: TRBV11-2; D: TRBD1; length: 15; size: NA; J: TRBJ2-7
CDR3: CASSPDVKTGELFF; DNA: TGTGCCAGCTCACCGGATGTCAAAACCGGGGAGCTGTTTTTT; V: TRBV18; D: NA; length: 14; size: few; J: TRBJ2-2
CDR3: CASSPLDRGRETQYF; DNA: TGTGCCAGCAGTCCCTTGGACAGGGGGCGAGAGACCCAGTACTTC; V: TRBV28; D: TRBD1; length: 15; size: NA; J: TRBJ2-5
CDR3: CASSDGWGGEQYF; DNA: TGTGCCAGCAGTGATGGATGGGGAGGTGAGCAGTACTTC; V: TRBV6-1; D: NA; length: 13; size: NA; J: TRBJ2-7
CDR3: CSARDNWRTSTDTQYF; DNA: TGCAGTGCTAGAGATAATTGGCGTACTAGCACAGATACGCAGTATTTT; V: TRBV20-1; D: NA; length: 16; size: NA; J: TRBJ2-3
CDR3: CASSASPGANEKLFF; DNA: TGTGCCAGCAGCGCTTCACCCGGGGCTAATGAAAAACTGTTTTTT; V: TRBV9; D: NA; length: 15; size: NA; J: TRBJ1-4